The clone carrying this T cell receptor (beta chain) turned up a few times. Its target is not known. These data are taken from a study of CD8 T cells in ankylosing spondylitis. Study-wide results and caveats: In reactive arthritis synovial fluid and blood, some motif variants had been reported before. Apparently characteristic of ankylosing spondylitis blood was a TCR beta motif (about eight highly homologous variants). Significant enrichment of disease-linked clones was reported in matched ankylosing spondylitis synovial fluid.

TCRdb called the 5' RACE reads again in MiXCR, with one record for every CDR3 protein. The table records hundreds of thousands of distinct CDR3 sequences, approximately 10% of them present only once. The CDR3 totals 13 residues. The V and J ends lost 6 bases and 6 bases respectively, with 15 bases between them. The V gene's germline CDR1 is DFQATT and CDR2 SNEGSKA (reference sequence). The rearrangement links TRBV20-1 to TRBJ2-1; a weak D match, TRBD2 (6 bases). The sequenced material came from blood, either unsorted or a sorted T cell fraction (not recorded which). The source of this sequence is a male donor with ankylosing spondylitis. CDR3: CSAGRLAGNEQFF. CDR3 nucleotide sequence: TGCAGTGCGGGGAGGCTAGCTGGCAATGAGCAGTTCTTC.